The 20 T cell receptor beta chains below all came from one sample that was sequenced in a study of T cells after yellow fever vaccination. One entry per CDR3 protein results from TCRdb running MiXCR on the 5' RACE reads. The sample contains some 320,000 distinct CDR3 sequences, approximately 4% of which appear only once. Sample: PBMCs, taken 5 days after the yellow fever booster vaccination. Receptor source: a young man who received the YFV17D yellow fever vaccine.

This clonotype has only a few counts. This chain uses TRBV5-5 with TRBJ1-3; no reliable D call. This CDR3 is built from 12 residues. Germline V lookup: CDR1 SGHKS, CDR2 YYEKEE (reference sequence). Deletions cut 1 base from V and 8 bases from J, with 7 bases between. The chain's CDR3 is CASSLQVDTIYF. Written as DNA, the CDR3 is TGTGCCAGCAGCTTGCAGGTTGACACCATATATTTT.

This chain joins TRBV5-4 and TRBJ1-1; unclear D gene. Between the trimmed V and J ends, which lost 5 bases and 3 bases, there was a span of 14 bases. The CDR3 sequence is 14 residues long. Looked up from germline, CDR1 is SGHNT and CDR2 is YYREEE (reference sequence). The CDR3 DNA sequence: TGTGCCAGCAGTCCTACCCCGGCGGACACTGAAGCTTTCTTT. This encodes CASSPTPADTEAFF.

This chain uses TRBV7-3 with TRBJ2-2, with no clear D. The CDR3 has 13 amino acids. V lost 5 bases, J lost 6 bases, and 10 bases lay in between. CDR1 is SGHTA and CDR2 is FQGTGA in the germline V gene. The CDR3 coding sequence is TGTGCCAGCAGCGGATCAGGTCCCGGGGAGCTGTTTTTT. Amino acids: CASSGSGPGELFF. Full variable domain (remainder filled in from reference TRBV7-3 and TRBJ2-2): GAGVSQTPSNKVTEKGKYVELRCDPISGHTALYWYRQSLGQGPEFLIYFQGTGAADDSGLPNDRFFAVRPEGSVSTLKIQRTERGDSAVYLCASSGSGPGELFFGEGSRLTVL.

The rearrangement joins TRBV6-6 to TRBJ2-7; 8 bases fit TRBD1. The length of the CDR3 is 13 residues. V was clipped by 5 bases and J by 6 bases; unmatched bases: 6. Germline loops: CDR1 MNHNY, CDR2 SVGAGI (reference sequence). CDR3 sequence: CASSSRGLGEQYF. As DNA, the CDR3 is TGTGCCAGCAGTAGCAGGGGGCTGGGCGAGCAGTACTTC.

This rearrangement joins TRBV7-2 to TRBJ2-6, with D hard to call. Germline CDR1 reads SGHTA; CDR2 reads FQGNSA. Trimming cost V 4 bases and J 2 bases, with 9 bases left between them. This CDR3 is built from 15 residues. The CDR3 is CASSSYSPGANVLTF. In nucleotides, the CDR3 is TGTGCCAGCAGCTCCTACAGCCCTGGGGCCAACGTCCTGACTTTC.

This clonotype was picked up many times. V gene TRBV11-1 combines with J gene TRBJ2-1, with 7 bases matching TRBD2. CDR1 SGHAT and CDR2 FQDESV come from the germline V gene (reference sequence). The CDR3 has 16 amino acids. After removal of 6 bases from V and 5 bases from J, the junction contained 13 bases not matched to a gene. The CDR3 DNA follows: TGTGCCAGCAGGGGTGTTGGGAGCGGGGCCAACAATGAGCAGTTCTTC. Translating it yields CASRGVGSGANNEQFF.

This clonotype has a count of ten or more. The CDR3, as DNA: TGTGCCATCAGTGCCAGGGAACCAGATACGCAGTATTTT. Translation gives CAISAREPDTQYF. The J gene is TRBJ2-3, the V gene TRBV10-3, with D possibly TRBD1 on 5 matching bases. Trimming left V 4 bases short and J 4 bases short, with 9 bases between. The CDR3 consists of 13 residues. Per the germline V gene, CDR1 is ENHRY and CDR2 is SYGVKD.

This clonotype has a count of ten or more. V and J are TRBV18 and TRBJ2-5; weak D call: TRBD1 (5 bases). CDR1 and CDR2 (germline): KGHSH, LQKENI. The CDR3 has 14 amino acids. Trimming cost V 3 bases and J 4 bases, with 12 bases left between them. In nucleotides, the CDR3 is TGTGCCAGCTCACCCCTTGACAGCCGAGAGACCCAGTACTTC. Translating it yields CASSPLDSRETQYF.

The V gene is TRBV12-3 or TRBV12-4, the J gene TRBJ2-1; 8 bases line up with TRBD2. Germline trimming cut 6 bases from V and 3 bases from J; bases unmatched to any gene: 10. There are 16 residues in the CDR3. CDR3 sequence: CASRQSLAGIYNEQFF. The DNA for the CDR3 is TGTGCCAGCAGACAAAGCCTAGCGGGCATCTACAATGAGCAGTTCTTC.

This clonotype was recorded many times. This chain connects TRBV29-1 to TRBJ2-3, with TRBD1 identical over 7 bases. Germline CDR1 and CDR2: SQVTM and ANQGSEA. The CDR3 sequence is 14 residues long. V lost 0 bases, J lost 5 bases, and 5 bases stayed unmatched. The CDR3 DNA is TGCAGCGTTGAAGATCGAGGGGGCGGAGATACGCAGTATTTT. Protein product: CSVEDRGGGDTQYF.

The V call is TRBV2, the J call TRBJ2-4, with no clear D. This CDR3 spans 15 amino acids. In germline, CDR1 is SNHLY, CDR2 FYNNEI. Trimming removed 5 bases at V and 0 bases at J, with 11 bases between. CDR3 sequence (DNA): TGTGCCAGCAGTATGGGCGGCCTAGCCAAAAACATTCAGTACTTC. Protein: CASSMGGLAKNIQYF.

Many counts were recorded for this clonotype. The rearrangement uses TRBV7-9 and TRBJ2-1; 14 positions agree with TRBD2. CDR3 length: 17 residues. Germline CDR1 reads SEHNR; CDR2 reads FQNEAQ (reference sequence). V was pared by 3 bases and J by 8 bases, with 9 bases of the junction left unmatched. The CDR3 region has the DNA TGTGCCAGCAGCTTGACTAGCGGGGGGGTCTTGGGCGATGAGCAGTTCTTC. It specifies CASSLTSGGVLGDEQFF. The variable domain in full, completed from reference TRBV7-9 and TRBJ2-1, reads DTGVSQNPRHKITKRGQNVTFRCDPISEHNRLYWYRQTLGQGPEFLTYFQNEAQLEKSRLLSDRFSAERPKGSFSTLEIQRTEQGDSAMYLCASSLTSGGVLGDEQFFGPGTRLTVL.

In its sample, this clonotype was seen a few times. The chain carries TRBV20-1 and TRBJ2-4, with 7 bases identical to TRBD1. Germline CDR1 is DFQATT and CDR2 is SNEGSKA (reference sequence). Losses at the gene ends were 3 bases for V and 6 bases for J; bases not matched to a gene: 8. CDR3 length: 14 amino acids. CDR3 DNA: TGCAGTGCTAGGGACAGGCCTTTCGGAAACATTCAGTACTTC. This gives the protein CSARDRPFGNIQYF.

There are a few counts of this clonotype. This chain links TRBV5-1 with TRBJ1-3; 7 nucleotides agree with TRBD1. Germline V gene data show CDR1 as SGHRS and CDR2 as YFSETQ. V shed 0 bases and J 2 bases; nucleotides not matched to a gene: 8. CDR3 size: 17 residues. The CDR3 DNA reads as TGCGCCAGCAGCTTGGGGGGACAGCTACAAACTGGAAACACCATATATTTT. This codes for CASSLGGQLQTGNTIYF.

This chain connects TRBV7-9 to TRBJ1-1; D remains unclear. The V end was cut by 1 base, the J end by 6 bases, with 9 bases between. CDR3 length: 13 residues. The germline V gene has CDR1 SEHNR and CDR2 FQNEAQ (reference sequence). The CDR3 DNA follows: TGTGCCAGCAGCTTAGTCGTCTGGGCTGAAGCTTTCTTT. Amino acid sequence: CASSLVVWAEAFF. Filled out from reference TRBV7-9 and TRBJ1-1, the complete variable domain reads DTGVSQNPRHKITKRGQNVTFRCDPISEHNRLYWYRQTLGQGPEFLTYFQNEAQLEKSRLLSDRFSAERPKGSFSTLEIQRTEQGDSAMYLCASSLVVWAEAFFGQGTRLTVV.

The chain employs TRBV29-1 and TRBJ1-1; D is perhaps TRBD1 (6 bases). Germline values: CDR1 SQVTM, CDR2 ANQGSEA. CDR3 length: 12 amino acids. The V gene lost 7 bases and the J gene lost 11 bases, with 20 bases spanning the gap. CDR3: CSATNGQGLAFF. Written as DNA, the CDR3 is TGCAGCGCTACCAATGGCCAGGGGCTGGCTTTCTTT.

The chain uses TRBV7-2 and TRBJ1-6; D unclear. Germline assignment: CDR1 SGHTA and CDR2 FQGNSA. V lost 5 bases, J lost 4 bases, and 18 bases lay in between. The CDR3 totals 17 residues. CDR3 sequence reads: CASSAPRRGVYNSPLHF. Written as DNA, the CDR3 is TGTGCCAGCAGCGCCCCTCGGAGAGGTGTATATAATTCACCCCTCCACTTT.

The CDR3 spells CASSSIAVNNEQFF. The CDR3 DNA reads TGTGCCAGCAGCTCTATAGCGGTGAACAATGAGCAGTTCTTC. The gene calls are TRBV11-2 and TRBJ2-1, with D tentatively TRBD2 (6 bases). Between the trimmed V and J ends, which lost 4 bases and 5 bases, there was a span of 12 bases. The CDR3 loop spans 14 amino acids. Germline V gene sequence: CDR1 SGHAT, CDR2 FQNNGV.

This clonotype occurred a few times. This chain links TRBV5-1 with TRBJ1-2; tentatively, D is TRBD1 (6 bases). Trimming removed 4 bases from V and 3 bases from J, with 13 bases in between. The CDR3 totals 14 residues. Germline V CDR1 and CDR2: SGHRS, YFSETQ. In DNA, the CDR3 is TGCGCCAGCAGCCCAGGGGTGGTTTACTATGGCTACACCTTC. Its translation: CASSPGVVYYGYTF.

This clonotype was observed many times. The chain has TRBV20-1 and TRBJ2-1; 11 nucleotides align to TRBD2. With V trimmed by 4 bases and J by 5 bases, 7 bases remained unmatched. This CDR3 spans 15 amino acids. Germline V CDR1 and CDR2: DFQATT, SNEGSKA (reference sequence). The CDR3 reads CSATIAGGNNNEQFF. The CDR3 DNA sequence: TGCAGTGCTACCATAGCGGGGGGGAACAACAATGAGCAGTTCTTC.